This T cell receptor (beta chain) was captured by sequencing in a study of spatial heterogeneity in lung cancer. Overall study results and limits: Detection of ubiquitous tumor TCRs in blood was higher at resection than follow-up.

The time point was: sample taken at primary tumor resection. Unsorted whole RNA of tumor, nontumor lung or frozen PBMC was sequenced. This clonotype ranks as medium-sized. Its antigen remains unidentified. Trimming removed 9 bases at V and 5 bases at J, with 7 bases between. The germline V gene has CDR1 MDHEN and CDR2 SYDVKM. This CDR3 spans 11 amino acids. The library protocol tagged each TCR cDNA with a unique molecular identifier. In TCRdb, the 5' RACE reads were re-called with MiXCR into one record per CDR3 protein. The repertoire has around 24,000 distinct CDR3 sequences, 5.5% to 8% of them found once; the top ten carry roughly an eighth.

The receptor comes from a male donor with early-stage non-small cell lung cancer. Sample: PBMCs, taken at surgery. The rearrangement uses TRBV28 and TRBJ1-4, with D uncertain. CDR3 sequence reads: CASIQNEKLFF. The DNA of the CDR3 is TGTGCCAGTATACAGAATGAAAAACTGTTTTTT. Full variable domain (missing parts from reference TRBV28 and TRBJ1-4): DVKVTQSSRYLVKRTGEKVFLECVQDMDHENMFWYRQDPGLGLRLIYFSYDVKMKEKGDIPEGYSVSREKKERFSLILESASTNQTSMYLCASIQNEKLFFGSGTQLSVL.